The rows below give T cell receptor beta chains drawn from one sample of a study of T cells in Graves' hyperthyroidism and ophthalmopathy. Via MiXCR, TCRdb re-called the multiplex PCR reads, giving one row per CDR3 protein. The repertoire holds approximately 400,000 distinct CDR3 sequences, 15% to 20% seen once, with roughly 3.5% in the top ten. Source material: blood. Receptor source: a woman under 30 with Graves' hyperthyroidism. Each CDR3 is given with its conserved first and last residue. A D gene is named only where the DNA matches it firmly. Size tells how often a clone was seen (once, few, many) or the class of an expanded clone, and some rows leave it out.

>many|TRBD1|TRBJ1-2|TRBV20-1
CSDRDDYGYTF
TGCAGCGACAGGGACGACTATGGCTACACCTTC
>NA|NA|TRBJ1-5|TRBV7-9
CASSLDSGVQPQHF
TGTGCCAGCAGCTTAGACTCGGGGGTTCAGCCCCAGCATTTT
>many|NA|TRBJ1-2|TRBV7-2
CASSFAGTPRGNYGYTF
TGTGCCAGCAGCTTCGCCGGGACACCCAGAGGAAACTATGGCTACACCTTC
>many|NA|TRBJ1-1|TRBV9
CASGRFNTEAFF
TGTGCCAGTGGGCGGTTCAACACTGAAGCTTTCTTT
>many|TRBD2|TRBJ2-4|TRBV4-1
CASSQDWSSGGLAKNIQYF
TGCGCCAGCAGCCAAGATTGGTCTAGCGGGGGACTAGCCAAAAACATTCAGTACTTC
>many|NA|TRBJ1-1|TRBV28
CASSLRGGLNTEAFF
TGTGCCAGCAGTTTAAGGGGCGGACTGAACACTGAAGCTTTCTTT
>NA|NA|TRBJ2-5|TRBV2
CASGTAARQETQYF
TGTGCCAGCGGAACAGCGGCAAGACAAGAGACCCAGTACTTC
>many|TRBD1|TRBJ1-2|TRBV7-2
CASSGGTGSYYGYTF
TGTGCCAGCAGCGGCGGGACAGGGTCCTACTATGGCTACACCTTC
>few|NA|TRBJ2-5|TRBV6-5
CASSYGSSETQYF
TGTGCCAGCAGTTATGGGTCCTCGGAGACCCAGTACTTC
>many|NA|TRBJ2-5|TRBV20-1
CSAISKGGAQETQYF
TGCAGTGCTATTTCGAAGGGGGGGGCCCAAGAGACCCAGTACTTC
>many|NA|TRBJ1-2|TRBV14
CASSQDRGRVGYTF
TGTGCCAGCAGCCAAGATCGGGGCAGGGTAGGCTACACCTTC
>many|TRBD1|TRBJ1-1|TRBV6-5
CASSYSVRTGETFF
TGTGCCAGCAGTTACTCCGTCCGGACAGGGGAAACTTTCTTT
>many|NA|TRBJ1-5|TRBV11-2
CASSLNPDQPQHF
TGTGCCAGCAGCTTAAACCCGGACCAGCCCCAGCATTTT
>NA|NA|TRBJ1-1|TRBV6-1
CASRTPAGEDTEAFF
TGTGCCAGCAGGACCCCCGCAGGGGAGGATACTGAAGCTTTCTTT
>many|NA|TRBJ2-7|TRBV28
CASRQESSYEQYF
TGTGCCAGTAGGCAGGAGAGCTCCTACGAGCAGTACTTC
>NA|NA|TRBJ1-1|TRBV5-1
CASSLGDRRLNTEAFF
TGCGCCAGCAGCTTGGGGGACCGACGACTGAACACTGAAGCTTTCTTT
>many|TRBD1|TRBJ1-2|TRBV27
CASSPLDRFNYGYTF
TGTGCCAGCAGTCCCTTGGACAGGTTCAACTATGGCTACACCTTC
>many|TRBD1|TRBJ1-1|TRBV2
CASSPGQIDTEAFF
TGTGCCAGCAGTCCGGGACAGATAGACACTGAAGCTTTCTTT
>many|NA|TRBJ1-5|TRBV7-8
CASSGRREGRQPQHF
TGTGCCAGCAGCGGACGGAGGGAGGGGCGTCAGCCCCAGCATTTT
>NA|NA|TRBJ2-5|TRBV7-2
CASSLLLDAVTQYF
TGTGCCAGCAGCCTCCTACTAGATGCGGTGACCCAGTACTTC
>many|NA|TRBJ1-3|TRBV20-1
CSARGAAGNTIYF
TGCAGTGCTAGAGGGGCTGCTGGAAACACCATATATTTT
>many|NA|TRBJ2-5|TRBV20-1
CSASPTQETQYF
TGCAGTGCTAGCCCCACTCAAGAGACCCAGTACTTC
>many|NA|TRBJ2-2|TRBV2
CASTQNTGELFF
TGTGCCAGCACACAGAACACCGGGGAGCTGTTTTTT
>NA|NA|TRBJ1-5|TRBV7-8
CASSVTRSGDQPQHF
TGTGCCAGCAGCGTGACGCGGAGTGGGGATCAGCCCCAGCATTTT
>many|NA|TRBJ1-1|TRBV20-1
CSGVSGANTEAFF
TGCAGTGGAGTTTCAGGGGCGAACACTGAAGCTTTCTTT
>NA|NA|TRBJ2-7|TRBV6-1
CASSEEGGRGYEQYF
TGTGCCAGCAGTGAAGAAGGGGGGCGTGGCTACGAGCAGTACTTC
>many|NA|TRBJ1-1|TRBV24-1
CATRAENTEAFF
TGTGCCACCAGGGCCGAGAACACTGAAGCTTTCTTT
>many|NA|TRBJ2-7|TRBV30
CAWNGDRLSYEQYF
TGTGCCTGGAATGGTGACAGGTTATCCTACGAGCAGTACTTC
>NA|TRBD1|TRBJ2-7|TRBV2
CASSVGQGAKHEQYF
TGTGCCAGCAGTGTTGGACAGGGGGCTAAACACGAGCAGTACTTC
>NA|NA|TRBJ2-2|TRBV5-6
CASSTDSFRELFF
TGTGCCAGCAGCACTGACTCTTTCCGGGAGCTGTTTTTT
>many|NA|TRBJ2-7|TRBV11-2
CASSVWDWRSYEQYF
TGTGCCAGCAGCGTGTGGGACTGGAGGTCTTACGAGCAGTACTTC
>NA|TRBD2|TRBJ2-7|TRBV6-5
CASSSFSGGPDYEQYF
TGTGCCAGCAGTTCGTTTAGCGGGGGGCCCGACTACGAGCAGTACTTC
>many|NA|TRBJ2-7|TRBV19
CASSIQHSLYEQYF
TGTGCCAGTAGTATACAGCACTCACTCTACGAGCAGTACTTC
>many|NA|TRBJ2-7|TRBV5-5
CASSPFPGGEQYF
TGTGCCAGCAGCCCATTTCCCGGCGGCGAGCAGTACTTC
>many|TRBD1|TRBJ1-5|TRBV5-6
CASSLMTGGGPNQPQHF
TGTGCCAGCAGCCTGATGACAGGGGGCGGACCAAATCAGCCCCAGCATTTT
>many|TRBD1|TRBJ1-2|TRBV29-1
CSVDRGQAGGGYTF
TGCAGCGTTGACCGAGGACAGGCCGGAGGTGGCTACACCTTC
>few|NA|TRBJ1-2|TRBV24-1
CATREGNRRGYTF
TGTGCCACCCGGGAAGGCAACCGTCGCGGCTACACCTTC
>many|NA|TRBJ2-5|TRBV7-8
CASSLERTPQETQYF
TGTGCCAGCAGCTTAGAGAGGACACCTCAAGAGACCCAGTACTTC
>many|NA|TRBJ2-5|TRBV7-6
CASSFSGEGTQYF
TGTGCCAGCAGCTTTTCGGGAGAGGGGACCCAGTACTTC
>many|NA|TRBJ2-7|TRBV7-2
CASSSSVTYEQYF
TGTGCCAGCAGCTCCTCAGTCACCTACGAGCAGTACTTC
>many|NA|TRBJ1-2|TRBV5-1
CASSPQGSGYGYTF
TGCGCCAGCAGCCCCCAGGGGAGCGGCTATGGCTACACCTTC
>many|NA|TRBJ2-5|TRBV3-1
CASSHGRAQYF
TGTGCCAGCAGCCATGGGCGGGCCCAGTACTTC
>many|NA|TRBJ1-1|TRBV2
CASSAQTGKTEAFF
TGTGCCAGCAGTGCCCAAACAGGGAAGACTGAAGCTTTCTTT
>NA|NA|TRBJ1-3|TRBV18
CASSPATGYSGNTIYF
TGTGCCAGCTCGCCAGCCACAGGGTACTCTGGAAACACCATATATTTT
>NA|TRBD2|TRBJ2-5|TRBV6-2/TRBV6-3
CASRGLAGDTYQETQYF
TGTGCCAGCAGGGGACTAGCGGGAGACACGTACCAAGAGACCCAGTACTTC
>many|NA|TRBJ1-5|TRBV29-1
CSVEIKSGNQPQHF
TGCAGCGTTGAGATTAAATCGGGCAATCAGCCCCAGCATTTT
>many|NA|TRBJ2-7|TRBV28
CASSRYDRLPYEQYF
TGTGCCAGCAGCCGTTATGACAGGTTGCCCTACGAGCAGTACTTC
>many|NA|TRBJ1-2|TRBV30
CAWSVTGLQYTF
TGTGCCTGGAGTGTAACAGGCCTCCAGTACACCTTC
>many|TRBD1|TRBJ2-5|TRBV6-5
CASSYSSLDRGNKETQYF
TGTGCCAGCAGTTACTCTAGCCTGGACAGGGGGAATAAAGAGACCCAGTACTTC